This T cell receptor (beta chain) is from a study of identical twins. Study observations and caveats: Whereas memory repertoires showed no such difference, abundant cord blood beta clonotypes carried fewer insertions. Low generation probability was overrepresented in out-of-frame alpha sequences shared by twins. Cross-sectional statistics underpinned the conclusions; the same donors were not followed.

V was trimmed by 7 bases and J by 7 bases, leaving 11 bases between them. This CDR3 has 13 amino acids. Germline loops: CDR1 SNHLY, CDR2 FYNNEI. Addition of a universal primer site occurred through template switching, and cDNA carried unique molecular identifiers. TCRdb recomputed calls from the 5' RACE reads with MiXCR, one row per CDR3 protein. The profile covers about 150,000 distinct CDR3 sequences, with roughly 3.5% appearing a single time and approximately 7.7% taken by the ten largest. This clonotype occurred a few times. Its matching antigen is unknown. Sequences were obtained from memory T cells sorted from blood. The receptor's source is a man younger than 35 in good health. V usage is TRBV2 and J usage is TRBJ1-6; D is ambiguous. The CDR3 here is CASIRSENSPLHF. CDR3 coding DNA: TGTGCCAGCATAAGGTCGGAGAATTCACCCCTCCACTTT.